This T cell receptor (beta chain) originates from a study of regulatory T cells in long-lasting Graves disease. General study findings and limits: Reduced TCR diversity was observed in persistent Graves' patients versus newly diagnosed patients. The study found TRBV28, TRBJ1-2 and TRBJ2-5 favored in persistent disease.

CDR1 SNHLY and CDR2 FYNNEI come from the germline V gene. V was pared by 4 bases and J by 13 bases, with 14 bases between. This CDR3 comprises 13 residues. Sequencing libraries for TCR beta were prepared with iRepertoire HTBI primers and Arm-PCR of CDR3 regions. TCRdb redid the calling of the multiplex PCR reads with MiXCR, one entry per CDR3 protein. Among some 560,000 distinct CDR3 sequences listed, 15% to 20% were seen once. Ten or more counts support this clonotype. Antigen unknown. Time point specified: newly diagnosed GD, antithyroid drugs for less than 3 months. PBMCs were the source of the RNA used for TCR sequencing. A volume of about 9 milliliters of peripheral blood was collected in EDTA tubes. This sample also appeared in a second study, on T cells in Graves' hyperthyroidism and ophthalmopathy. That source notes: Any patient presenting with uncontrolled infection, other autoimmune disease, pregnancy or lactation was left out.

J is TRBJ1-6 and V is TRBV2; D remains unclear. Specimen: peripheral blood mononuclear cells (PBMCs), collected at new diagnosis, from a patient treated with antithyroid drugs. This clonotype originated in a woman between 40 and 65 years old with Graves disease. The CDR3 DNA is TGTGCCAGCAGTGTCGGGGTTTTGACGCCCCTCCACTTT. Encoded protein: CASSVGVLTPLHF. Looking up the rest from reference TRBV2 and TRBJ1-6 gives the full variable domain: EPEVTQTPSHQVTQMGQEVILRCVPISNHLYFYWYRQILGQKVEFLVSFYNNEISEKSEIFDDQFSVERPDGSNFTLKIRSTKLEDSAMYFCASSVGVLTPLHFGNGTRLTVT.